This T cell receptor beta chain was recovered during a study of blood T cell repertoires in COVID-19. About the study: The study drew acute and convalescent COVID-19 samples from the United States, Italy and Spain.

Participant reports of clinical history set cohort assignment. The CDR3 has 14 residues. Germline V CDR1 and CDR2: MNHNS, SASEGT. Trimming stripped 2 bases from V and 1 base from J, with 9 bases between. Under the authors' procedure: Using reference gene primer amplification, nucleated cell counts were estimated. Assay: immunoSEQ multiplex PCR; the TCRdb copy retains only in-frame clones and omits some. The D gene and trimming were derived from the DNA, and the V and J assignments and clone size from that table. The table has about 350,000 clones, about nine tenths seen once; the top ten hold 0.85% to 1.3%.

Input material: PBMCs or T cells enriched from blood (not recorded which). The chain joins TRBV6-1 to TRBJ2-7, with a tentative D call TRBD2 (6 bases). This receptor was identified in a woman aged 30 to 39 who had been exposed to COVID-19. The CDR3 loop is CASSELARSYEQYF. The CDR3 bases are TGTGCCAGCAGTGAACTAGCGCGATCCTACGAGCAGTACTTC.